Listed here are 10 T cell receptor beta chains from one sample, sequenced in a study of T-cell reconstitution after alpha-beta-depleted transplantation in children. Construction of the TCRbeta library involved unique molecular identifiers. TCRdb re-called the PCR reads through MiXCR, storing one row per CDR3 protein. The profile shows roughly 160,000 distinct CDR3 sequences, 11% of them singletons. Sequencing used PBMCs, obtained before TCRalphabeta/CD19-depleted stem cell transplant. The receptors here all came from a boy aged 2 to 9 with acute myeloid leukemia, due to receive a stem cell transplant.

This clonotype has at least ten counts. This chain uses TRBV7-9 with TRBJ2-1, with a possible D match to TRBD2 (6 bases). The CDR3 runs to 11 residues. Germline V gives CDR1 SEHNR, CDR2 FQNEAQ (reference sequence). V was shortened by 9 bases and J by 10 bases, with 13 bases between the two germline ends. CDR3: CASGRLAEQFF. In DNA form, the CDR3 reads TGTGCCAGTGGGAGGCTAGCGGAGCAGTTCTTC.

This clonotype came up many times. The gene calls are TRBV5-1 and TRBJ2-1; 13 bases line up with TRBD2. Germline V CDR1 and CDR2: SGHRS, YFSETQ. The length of the CDR3 is 15 residues. Unmatched junction bases numbered 2, after V lost 0 bases and J lost 8 bases. In nucleotides, the CDR3 is TGCGCCAGCAGCTTGGGACTAGCGGGAGGTTATGAGCAGTTCTTC. Its translation: CASSLGLAGGYEQFF.

This clonotype was counted many times. The chain links TRBV7-8 to TRBJ1-5; 7 bases fit TRBD1. This CDR3 contains 15 residues. Germline CDR1 is SGHVS and CDR2 is FQNEAQ. V was pared by 1 base and J by 6 bases, with 6 bases of the junction left unmatched. The CDR3 nucleotides read TGTGCCAGCAGCTTAGTTAGAGGGGGCGGTCAGCCCCAGCATTTT. This codes for CASSLVRGGGQPQHF.

Many counts were recorded for this clonotype. The J gene is TRBJ2-7, the V gene TRBV5-1, with D possibly being TRBD2 (5 bases). In germline, CDR1 is SGHRS, CDR2 YFSETQ. The length of the CDR3 is 19 residues. V was trimmed by 3 bases and J by 3 bases, leaving 28 bases between them. CDR3 nucleotide sequence: TGCGCCAGCAGCTCATCTATGCGTGCAGGAGCGGACCATAGCTACGAGCAGTACTTC. Its translation: CASSSSMRAGADHSYEQYF.

This sequence joins TRBV7-8 and TRBJ2-1; 7 nucleotides match TRBD2. The CDR3 contains 15 residues. Germline lookup yields CDR1 SGHVS and CDR2 FQNEAQ. The ends lost 3 bases at V and 2 bases at J; junction bases unmatched: 4. The CDR3 protein is CASSLGDYPYNEQFF. The CDR3, as DNA: TGTGCCAGCAGCTTGGGGGACTACCCCTACAATGAGCAGTTCTTC.

This clonotype was detected many times. Germline and junction disagree at one end, which may indicate a read error. The V call is TRBV6-1, the J call TRBJ2-4; 7 bases fit TRBD1. This CDR3 is built from 11 residues. Germline assignment: CDR1 MNHNS and CDR2 SASEGT. The CDR3 spells CASSFPGQSNF. The CDR3 DNA sequence: TGTGCCAGCAGTTTTCCGGGACAGAGTAACTTC.

This clonotype was seen a handful of times. The rearrangement joins TRBV18 to TRBJ2-5; D not resolved. The CDR3 is 15 residues long. V shed 1 base and J shed 0 bases, with 9 bases lying between them. In germline, CDR1 is KGHSH, CDR2 LQKENI. CDR3 residues: CASSPRAAYQETQYF. The CDR3 DNA reads TGTGCCAGCTCACCACGGGCAGCGTACCAAGAGACCCAGTACTTC.

This clonotype occurred many times. This rearrangement joins TRBV6-1 to TRBJ1-1; possible D gene TRBD1, 5 bases. The CDR3 is 12 amino acids. Germline-derived CDR1 and CDR2 are MNHNS and SASEGT. Trimming took 2 bases from V and 8 from J, leaving 9 bases between them. As DNA, the CDR3 is TGTGCCAGCAGTGAACACCCAGGGGAAGCTTTCTTT. The encoded protein is CASSEHPGEAFF.

CDR3 amino acids: CASTGQGNTIYF. CDR3 in DNA: TGTGCCAGCACGGGACAGGGAAACACCATATATTTT. This rearrangement joins TRBV28 to TRBJ1-3; 7 nucleotides agree with TRBD1. Losses at the gene ends were 7 bases for V and 4 bases for J; bases not matched to a gene: 1. Germline V gives CDR1 MDHEN, CDR2 SYDVKM. CDR3 length equals 12 residues.

This clonotype showed up many times. The rearrangement uses TRBV20-1 and TRBJ2-1; 8 nucleotides align to TRBD1. Unmatched junction bases numbered 9, after V lost 1 base and J lost 7 bases. The CDR3 length is 15 residues. Per the germline V gene, CDR1 is DFQATT and CDR2 is SNEGSKA (reference sequence). In DNA, the CDR3 is TGCAGTGCTAGAGCGGGCGACAGGGGACGTAATGAGCAGTTCTTC. It is translated as CSARAGDRGRNEQFF.